This TCR beta chain comes out of a study of response to subunit inactivated influenza vaccine (dated by TCRdb to 2017 to 2018). With respect to the entire study: The study used deep quantitative T cell receptor repertoire profiling to track responses to a trivalent subunit inactivated influenza vaccine. Points the paper makes about the study in general: The authors proposed that each seasonal influenza vaccination may bring in only a limited number of new T cells.

This clonotype is considered medium-sized (0.01 to 0.1%). Its antigen is currently not known. No clone much larger than this one lies a single base away; base qualities are absent. The method was RT-PCR. Sequencing relied on an Illumina HiSeq 2500. TCRdb reworked the public reads: Q25 trimming with fastp, MiXCR clone assembly, productive beta chains retained. Each record represents a unique CDR3 protein, reported with the most common genes and DNA among its rows. For this sample the table gives about 190,000 distinct CDR3 sequences, of which around 14% were detected only once. The ten largest account for roughly 26% of the sample. From its cysteine to its phenylalanine, the CDR3 spans 18 amino acids. Of all the DNA, just the CDR3 is kept, 54 bases in frame from base 1. The germline V gene supplies CDR1 ENHRY and CDR2 SYGVKD. Trimming removed 1 base from V and 4 bases from J; the gene matches leave 13 bases unexplained.

Specimen: CD8+ T cells sorted from PBMCs, collected less than 6 days after vaccination. The clonotype was recovered from a middle-aged man who received an inactivated influenza vaccine. Donor details come from another sample of the same person, matched by shared clones. The chain is encoded by TRBV10-3 joined to TRBJ2-5, and 9 junction bases match TRBD1. The sequence in DNA is TGTGCCATCAGTGAGTTTTCGGCCTGGACAGGGGTATTAGAGACCCAGTACTTC. It translates as CAISEFSAWTGVLETQYF.